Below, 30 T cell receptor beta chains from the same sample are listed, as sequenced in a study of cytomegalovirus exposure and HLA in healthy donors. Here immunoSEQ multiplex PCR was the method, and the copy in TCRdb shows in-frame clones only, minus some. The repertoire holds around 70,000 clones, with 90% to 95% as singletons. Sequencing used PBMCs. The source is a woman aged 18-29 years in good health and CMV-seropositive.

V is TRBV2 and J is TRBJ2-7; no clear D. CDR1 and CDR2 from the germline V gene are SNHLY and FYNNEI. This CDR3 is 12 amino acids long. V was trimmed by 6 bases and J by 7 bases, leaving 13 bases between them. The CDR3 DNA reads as TGTGCCAGCAGGGGCGAGAGTTGGGAGCAGTACTTC. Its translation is CASRGESWEQYF. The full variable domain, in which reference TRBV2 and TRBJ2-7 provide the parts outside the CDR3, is EPEVTQTPSHQVTQMGQEVILRCVPISNHLYFYWYRQILGQKVEFLVSFYNNEISEKSEIFDDQFSVERPDGSNFTLKIRSTKLEDSAMYFCASRGESWEQYFGPGTRLTVT.

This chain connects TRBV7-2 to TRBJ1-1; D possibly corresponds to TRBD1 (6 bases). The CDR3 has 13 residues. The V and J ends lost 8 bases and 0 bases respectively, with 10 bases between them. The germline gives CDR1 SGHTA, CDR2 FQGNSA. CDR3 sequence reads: CASGGSLNTEAFF. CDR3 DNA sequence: TGTGCCAGCGGGGGCAGTTTGAACACTGAAGCTTTCTTT.

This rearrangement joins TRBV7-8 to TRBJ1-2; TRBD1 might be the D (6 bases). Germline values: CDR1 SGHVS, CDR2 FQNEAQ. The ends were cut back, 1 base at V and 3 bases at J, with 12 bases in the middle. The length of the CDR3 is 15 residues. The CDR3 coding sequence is TGTGCCAGCAGCTTAGTACAGGGAAAAGACTATGGCTACACCTTC. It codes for CASSLVQGKDYGYTF.

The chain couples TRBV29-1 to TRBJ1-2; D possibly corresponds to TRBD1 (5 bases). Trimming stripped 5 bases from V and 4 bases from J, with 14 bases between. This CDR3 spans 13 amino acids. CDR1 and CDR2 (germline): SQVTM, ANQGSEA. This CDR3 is CSVKGPTVYGYTF. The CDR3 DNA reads TGCAGCGTTAAGGGTCCGACAGTCTATGGCTACACCTTC.

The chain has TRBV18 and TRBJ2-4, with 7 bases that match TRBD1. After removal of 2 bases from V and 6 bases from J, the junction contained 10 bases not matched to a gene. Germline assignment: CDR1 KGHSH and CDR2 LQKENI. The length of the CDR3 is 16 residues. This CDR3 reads CASSPGAGGSLNIQYF. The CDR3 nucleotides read TGTGCCAGCTCACCAGGGGCAGGGGGTAGCCTAAACATTCAGTACTTC. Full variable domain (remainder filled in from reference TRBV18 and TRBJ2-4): NAGVMQNPRHLVRRRGQEARLRCSPMKGHSHVYWYRQLPEEGLKFMVYLQKENIIDESGMPKERFSAEFPKEGPSILRIQQVVRGDSAAYFCASSPGAGGSLNIQYFGAGTRLSVL.

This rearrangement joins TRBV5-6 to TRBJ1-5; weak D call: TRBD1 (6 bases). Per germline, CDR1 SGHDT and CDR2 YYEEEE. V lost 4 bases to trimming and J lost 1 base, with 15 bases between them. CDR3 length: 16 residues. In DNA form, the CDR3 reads TGTGCCAGCAGCGGGGCGGGGGGCGCAAGCAATCAGCCCCAGCATTTT. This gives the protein CASSGAGGASNQPQHF.

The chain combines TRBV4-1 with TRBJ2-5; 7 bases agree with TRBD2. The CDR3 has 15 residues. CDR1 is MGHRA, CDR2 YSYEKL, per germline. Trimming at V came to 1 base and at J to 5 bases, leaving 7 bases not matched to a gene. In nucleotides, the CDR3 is TGCGCCAGCAGCCAAGGCGGGAGTTCGTGGGAGACCCAGTACTTC. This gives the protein CASSQGGSSWETQYF.

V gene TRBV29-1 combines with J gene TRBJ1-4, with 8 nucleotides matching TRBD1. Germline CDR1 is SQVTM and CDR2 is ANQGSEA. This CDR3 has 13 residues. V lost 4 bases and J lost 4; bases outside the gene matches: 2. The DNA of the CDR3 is TGCAGCGTTGCGGGACAGGATAATGAAAAACTGTTTTTT. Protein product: CSVAGQDNEKLFF.

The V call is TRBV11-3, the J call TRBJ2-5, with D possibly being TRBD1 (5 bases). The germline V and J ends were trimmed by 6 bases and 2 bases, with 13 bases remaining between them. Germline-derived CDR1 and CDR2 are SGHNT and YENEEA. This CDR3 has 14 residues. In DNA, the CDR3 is TGTGCCAGCAGTATCAGAGCAGGGCAAGAGACCCAGTACTTC. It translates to CASSIRAGQETQYF.

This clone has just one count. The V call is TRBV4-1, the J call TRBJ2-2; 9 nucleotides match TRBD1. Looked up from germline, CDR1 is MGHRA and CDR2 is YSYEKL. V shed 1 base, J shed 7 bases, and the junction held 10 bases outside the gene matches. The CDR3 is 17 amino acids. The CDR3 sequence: CASSQGTGDQRGGELFF. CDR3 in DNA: TGCGCCAGCAGCCAAGGGACAGGGGACCAAAGAGGCGGGGAGCTGTTTTTT.

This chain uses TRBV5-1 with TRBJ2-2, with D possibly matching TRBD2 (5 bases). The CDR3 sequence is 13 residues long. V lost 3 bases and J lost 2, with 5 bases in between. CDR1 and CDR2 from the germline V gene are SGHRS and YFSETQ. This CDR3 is CASSSGNTGELFF. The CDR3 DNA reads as TGCGCCAGCAGCTCGGGAAACACCGGGGAGCTGTTTTTT.

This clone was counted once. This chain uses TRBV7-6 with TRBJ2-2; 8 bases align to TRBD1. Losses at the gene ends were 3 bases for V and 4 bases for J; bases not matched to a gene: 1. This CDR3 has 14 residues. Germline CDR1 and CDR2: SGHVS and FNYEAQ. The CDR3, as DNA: TGTGCCAGCAGCTTGGGACAGGCCACCGGGGAGCTGTTTTTT. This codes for CASSLGQATGELFF.

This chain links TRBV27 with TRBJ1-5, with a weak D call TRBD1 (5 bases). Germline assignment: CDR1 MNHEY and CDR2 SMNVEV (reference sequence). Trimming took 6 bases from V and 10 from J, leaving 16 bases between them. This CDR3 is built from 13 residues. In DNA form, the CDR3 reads TGTGCCAGCAGCCCCGGGACTCTCGGACCCCAGCATTTT. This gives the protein CASSPGTLGPQHF.

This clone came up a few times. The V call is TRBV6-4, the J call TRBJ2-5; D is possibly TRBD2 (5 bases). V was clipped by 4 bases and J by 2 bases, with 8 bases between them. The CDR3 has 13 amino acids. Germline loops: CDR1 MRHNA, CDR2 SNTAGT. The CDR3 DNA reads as TGTGCCAGCAGTGCCCGGGAACAAGAGACCCAGTACTTC. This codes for CASSAREQETQYF.

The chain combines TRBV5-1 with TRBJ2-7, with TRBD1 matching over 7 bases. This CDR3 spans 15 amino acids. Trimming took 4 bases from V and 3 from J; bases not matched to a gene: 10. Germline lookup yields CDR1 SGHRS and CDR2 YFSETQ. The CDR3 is CASSTGPGTVYEQYF. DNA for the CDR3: TGCGCCAGCAGCACCGGACCCGGGACAGTCTACGAGCAGTACTTC.

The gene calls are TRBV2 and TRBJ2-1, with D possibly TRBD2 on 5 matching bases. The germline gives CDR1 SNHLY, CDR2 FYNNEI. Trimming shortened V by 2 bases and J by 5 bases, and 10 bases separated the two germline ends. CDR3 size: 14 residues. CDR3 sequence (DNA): TGTGCCAGCAGTGAACGGGGATGGAACAATGAGCAGTTCTTC. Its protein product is CASSERGWNNEQFF.

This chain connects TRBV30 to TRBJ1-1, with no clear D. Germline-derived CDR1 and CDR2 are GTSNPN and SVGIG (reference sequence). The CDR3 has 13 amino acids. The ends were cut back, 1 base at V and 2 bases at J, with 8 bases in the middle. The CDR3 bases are TGTGCCTGGAGTGGACACCTCAACACTGAAGCTTTCTTT. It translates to CAWSGHLNTEAFF.

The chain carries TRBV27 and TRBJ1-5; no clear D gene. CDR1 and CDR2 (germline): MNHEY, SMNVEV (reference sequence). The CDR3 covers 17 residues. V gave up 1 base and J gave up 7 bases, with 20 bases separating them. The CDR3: CASSLLFTEPAEQPQHF. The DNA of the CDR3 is TGTGCCAGCAGTTTATTGTTCACCGAACCTGCGGAACAGCCCCAGCATTTT.

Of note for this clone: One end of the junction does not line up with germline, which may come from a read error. CDR3 DNA sequence: TGTGCTAGCAGCCAGGGACAGGGGGCCTCCAATGAGCAGTTCTTC. It codes for CASSQGQGASNEQFF. The chain joins TRBV7-7 to TRBJ2-1, with TRBD1 matching 12 bases. This CDR3 is built from 15 residues. Germline values: CDR1 SSHAT, CDR2 FNYEAQ (reference sequence).

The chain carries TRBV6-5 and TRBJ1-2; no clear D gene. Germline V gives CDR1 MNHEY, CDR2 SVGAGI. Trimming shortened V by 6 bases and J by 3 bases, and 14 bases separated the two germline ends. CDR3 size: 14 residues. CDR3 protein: CASSESGWDYGYTF. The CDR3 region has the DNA TGTGCCAGCAGCGAATCGGGGTGGGACTATGGCTACACCTTC.

CDR3 sequence: CASSDSQGGYGYTF. Here the CDR3 DNA reads TGCGCCAGCAGTGATTCGCAGGGGGGCTATGGCTACACCTTC. The V call is TRBV10-1, the J call TRBJ1-2; 7 positions agree with TRBD1. Germline lookup yields CDR1 WNHNN and CDR2 SYGVQD (reference sequence). This CDR3 has 14 amino acids. With 3 bases clipped from V and 4 bases from J, the junction kept 5 bases outside the gene matches.

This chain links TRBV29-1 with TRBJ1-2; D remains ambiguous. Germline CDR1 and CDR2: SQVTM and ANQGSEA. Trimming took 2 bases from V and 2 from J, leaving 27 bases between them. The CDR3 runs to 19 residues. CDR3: CSVELLGWPSRARNYGYTF. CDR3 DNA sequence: TGCAGCGTTGAACTTCTGGGGTGGCCGTCGAGGGCTAGAAACTATGGCTACACCTTC. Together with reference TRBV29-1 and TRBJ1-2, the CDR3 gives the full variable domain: SAVISQKPSRDICQRGTSLTIQCQVDSQVTMMFWYRQQPGQSLTLIATANQGSEATYESGFVIDKFPISRPNLTFSTLTVSNMSPEDSSIYLCSVELLGWPSRARNYGYTFGSGTRLTVV.

The DNA of the CDR3 is TGCGCCAGCAGCCAACTAGCGGACTCCTACAATGAGCAGTTCTTC. As protein: CASSQLADSYNEQFF. The chain carries TRBV10-2 and TRBJ2-1, with 8 bases matching TRBD2. The CDR3 extends over 15 amino acids. The germline gives CDR1 WSHSY, CDR2 SAAADI. V trimming: 6 bases; J trimming: 0 bases; junction bases outside the gene matches: 4.

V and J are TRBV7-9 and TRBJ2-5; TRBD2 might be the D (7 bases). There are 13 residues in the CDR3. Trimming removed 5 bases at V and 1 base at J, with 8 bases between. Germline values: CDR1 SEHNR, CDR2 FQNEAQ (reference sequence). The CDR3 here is CASSRGAQETQYF. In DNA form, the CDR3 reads TGTGCCAGCAGCCGGGGGGCCCAAGAGACCCAGTACTTC.

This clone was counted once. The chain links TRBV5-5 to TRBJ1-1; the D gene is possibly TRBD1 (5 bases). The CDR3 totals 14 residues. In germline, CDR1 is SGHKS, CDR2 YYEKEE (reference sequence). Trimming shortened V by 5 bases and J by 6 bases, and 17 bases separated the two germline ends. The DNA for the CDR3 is TGTGCCAGCAGAATCGACAGTAGTCGCCCTGAAGCTTTCTTT. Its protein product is CASRIDSSRPEAFF. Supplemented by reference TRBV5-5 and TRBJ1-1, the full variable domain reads DAGVTQSPTHLIKTRGQQVTLRCSPISGHKSVSWYQQVLGQGPQFIFQYYEKEERGRGNFPDRFSARQFPNYSSELNVNALLLGDSALYLCASRIDSSRPEAFFGQGTRLTVV.

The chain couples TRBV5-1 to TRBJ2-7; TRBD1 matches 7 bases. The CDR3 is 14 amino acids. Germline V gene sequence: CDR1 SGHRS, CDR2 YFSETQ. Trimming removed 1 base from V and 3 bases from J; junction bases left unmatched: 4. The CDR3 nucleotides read TGCGCCAGCAGCTTGAGGACAGGACACTACGAGCAGTACTTC. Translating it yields CASSLRTGHYEQYF. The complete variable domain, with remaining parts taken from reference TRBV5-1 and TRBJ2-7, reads KAGVTQTPRYLIKTRGQQVTLSCSPISGHRSVSWYQQTPGQGLQFLFEYFSETQRNKGNFPGRFSGRQFSNSRSEMNVSTLELGDSALYLCASSLRTGHYEQYFGPGTRLTVT.

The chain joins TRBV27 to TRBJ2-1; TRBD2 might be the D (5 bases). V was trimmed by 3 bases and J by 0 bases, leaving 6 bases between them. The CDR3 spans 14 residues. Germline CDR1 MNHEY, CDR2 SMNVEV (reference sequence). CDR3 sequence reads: CASSFRDSYNEQFF. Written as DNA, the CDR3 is TGTGCCAGCAGTTTCCGGGACTCCTACAATGAGCAGTTCTTC.

As DNA, the CDR3 is TGTGCCAGCAGTTACACAGGAATCGGAAACAGGGGTGAAGCTTTCTTT. The encoded protein is CASSYTGIGNRGEAFF. This chain joins TRBV6-5 and TRBJ1-1, with TRBD1 matching 7 bases. V gave up 2 bases and J gave up 7 bases; unmatched junction bases: 13. CDR3 length equals 16 residues. Germline lookup yields CDR1 MNHEY and CDR2 SVGAGI.

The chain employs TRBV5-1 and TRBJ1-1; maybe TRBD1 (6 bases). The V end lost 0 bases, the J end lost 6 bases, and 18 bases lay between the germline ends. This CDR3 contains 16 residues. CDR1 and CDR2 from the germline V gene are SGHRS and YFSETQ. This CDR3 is CASSLDGGGGTAEAFF. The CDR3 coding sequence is TGCGCCAGCAGCTTGGATGGAGGGGGGGGTACGGCTGAAGCTTTCTTT.

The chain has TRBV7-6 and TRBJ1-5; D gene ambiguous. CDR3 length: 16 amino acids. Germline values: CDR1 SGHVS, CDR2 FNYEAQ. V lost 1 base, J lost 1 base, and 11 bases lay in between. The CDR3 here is CASSLGSAGSNQPQHF. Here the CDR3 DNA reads TGTGCCAGCAGCTTAGGAAGTGCCGGGAGCAATCAGCCCCAGCATTTT.